This TCR beta chain was obtained from a study of blood T cell repertoires in COVID-19. V gave up 0 bases and J gave up 7 bases, with 13 bases separating them. The CDR3 length is 16 residues. Germline CDR1 MNHEY, CDR2 SVGEGT. In Seattle, patients joined the study during active infection and were tracked longitudinally. TCRdb's copy holds only in-frame clones and misses some; the assay was immunoSEQ multiplex PCR. Among around 340,000 clones listed, approximately 86% were seen once. The gene calls are TRBV6-2 or TRBV6-3 and TRBJ1-6; unclear D gene. This sequence originates from an older woman with COVID-19, enrolled during active disease. The material sequenced was peripheral blood. In DNA, the CDR3 is TGTGCCAGCAGTTACTCCGACCCGGGAACAAATTCACCCCTCCACTTT. This translates into CASSYSDPGTNSPLHF.